This T cell receptor beta chain was recovered during a study of spatial heterogeneity in lung cancer. Study summary: Unique TCR and UMI combinations averaged more than ten appearances each in raw reads. Points from the study as a whole: Whereas they appeared in blood less at follow-up, ubiquitous expanded tumor TCRs appeared there more at resection.

TCRdb re-analysed the 5' RACE reads in MiXCR, keeping a single row per CDR3 protein. The sample has 80,000 to 95,000 distinct CDR3 sequences, 7.5% to 10% seen once. Time point denoted: sample taken at primary tumor resection. In each case, whole RNA from tumor, nontumor lung or frozen PBMC was sequenced unsorted. Just over 70 TRACERx patients with early, untreated non-small cell lung cancer donated samples. This clonotype has at least ten counts. Its antigen is not known. The CDR3 is 15 amino acids. Germline V lookup: CDR1 ENHRY, CDR2 SYGVKD. Trimming left V 0 bases short and J 3 bases short, with 11 bases between.

The input for sequencing was PBMCs, taken at surgery. This TCR derives from a male donor with early-stage non-small cell lung cancer. This chain uses TRBV10-3 with TRBJ2-5; weak D call: TRBD2 (6 bases). CDR3 nucleotide sequence: TGTGCCATCAGTGAGTCGACGGGGGTAGAAGAGACCCAGTACTTC. Its protein product is CAISESTGVEETQYF.